Presented here are 22 T cell receptor beta chains from one specimen sequenced in a study of beta chain features in type 1 diabetes. Reverse transcribing all isolated RNA meant expressed TCRB transcripts were sequenced. Generated by immunoSEQ multiplex PCR, the TCRdb table keeps only in-frame clones and is missing some. There are hundreds of thousands of clones in the sample; about 17% occur only once, and about 0.025% lies in the top ten. What was sequenced was naive CD4+ T cells from blood. All receptors derive from a woman between 18 and 29 years old in good health.

Only one count was recorded for this clone. This sequence may be a read error, since a much larger clone differs from it by one base. The chain couples TRBV6-6 to TRBJ2-1; 11 bases are shared with TRBD2. CDR3 size: 14 residues. Germline-derived CDR1 and CDR2 are MNHNY and SVGAGI (reference sequence). J gave up 6 bases and V 6 bases, and 4 bases lay outside the gene matches. The CDR3 loop is CASSLAGGPNEQFF. The CDR3 DNA follows: TGTGCCAGCAGCTTAGCGGGAGGGCCCAATGAGCAGTTCTTC.

This clone was counted only a few times. The chain carries TRBV5-1 and TRBJ2-6; weak D call: TRBD1 (5 bases). Germline loops: CDR1 SGHRS, CDR2 YFSETQ. The CDR3 runs to 17 residues. Trimming removed 2 bases at V and 2 bases at J, with 14 bases between. CDR3 coding DNA: TGCGCCAGCAGCTTTGGGGCAACCCCTCCTGGGGCCAACGTCCTGACTTTC. Its translation is CASSFGATPPGANVLTF.

The gene calls are TRBV4-3 and TRBJ2-4; unclear D gene. This CDR3 has 14 amino acids. Trimming left V 0 bases short and J 9 bases short, with 12 bases between. CDR1 LGHNA and CDR2 YSLEER come from the germline V gene. CDR3 region: CASSQDVIAGIQYF. As DNA, the CDR3 is TGCGCCAGCAGCCAAGATGTGATAGCCGGCATTCAGTACTTC.

The chain joins TRBV28 to TRBJ2-5, with 8 bases fitting TRBD2. The CDR3 is 17 residues long. The V gene end was trimmed by 3 bases and the J gene end by 2 bases; junction bases not matched to a gene: 11. Germline V gene data show CDR1 as MDHEN and CDR2 as SYDVKM. The CDR3 sequence is CASSFPGTRGRQETQYF. The CDR3 nucleotides read TGTGCCAGCAGTTTTCCCGGGACTAGGGGACGACAAGAGACCCAGTACTTC.

V usage is TRBV7-3 and J usage is TRBJ2-5, with 8 bases lining up with TRBD1. This CDR3 comprises 18 residues. Germline loops: CDR1 SGHTA, CDR2 FQGTGA. The J segment lost 2 bases and the V segment lost 0 bases, leaving 11 bases of the junction unmatched. The CDR3 loop is CASSLTFGQGVLQETQYF. CDR3 coding DNA: TGTGCCAGCAGCTTAACGTTCGGACAGGGCGTTTTACAAGAGACCCAGTACTTC.

This rearrangement joins TRBV19 to TRBJ1-5; the D is unclear. The germline gives CDR1 LNHDA, CDR2 SQIVND (reference sequence). Trimming removed 7 bases at V and 0 bases at J, with 13 bases between. This CDR3 has 15 residues. The CDR3 nucleotides are TGTGCCAGTATGGGCAGGAGTAATAGCAATCAGCCCCAGCATTTT. It is translated as CASMGRSNSNQPQHF.

Of note for this clone: Other DNA sequences of this sample code for an identical CDR3. The chain recombines TRBV27 with TRBJ2-3; D gene unclear. The germline CDR1 and CDR2 sequences are MNHEY and SMNVEV (reference sequence). V was cut by 4 bases and J by 1 base, with 6 bases left in between. This CDR3 contains 13 residues. CDR3 sequence reads: CASSSTGTDTQYF. CDR3 bases: TGTGCCAGCAGTTCAACCGGCACAGATACGCAGTATTTT.

The rearrangement links TRBV25-1 to TRBJ1-2; 7 bases align to TRBD1. Trimming cost V 5 bases and J 8 bases; bases outside gene matches: 11. The CDR3 covers 14 residues. Per the germline V gene, CDR1 is MGHDK and CDR2 is SYGVNS. The CDR3 bases are TGTGCCAGCAGTCGTACAGGGGCCTACTGGGGCTACACCTTC. Translation: CASSRTGAYWGYTF.

The CDR3 DNA sequence: TGCGCCAGCAGCCAAGAGCCCGGGGACGATTCCTACAATGAGCAGTTCTTC. This codes for CASSQEPGDDSYNEQFF. The chain couples TRBV4-3 to TRBJ2-1; D tentatively reads TRBD1 or TRBD2 (5 bases each). The CDR3 has 17 amino acids. Germline V gene sequence: CDR1 LGHNA, CDR2 YSLEER. V lost 0 bases and J lost 1, with 13 bases in between.

This clone has just a few counts. The chain carries TRBV4-2 and TRBJ2-7, with a tentative D call TRBD2 (6 bases). V was shortened by 0 bases and J by 6 bases, with 15 bases between the two germline ends. The CDR3 loop spans 15 amino acids. Germline values: CDR1 LGHNA, CDR2 YNFKEQ. In nucleotides, the CDR3 is TGTGCCAGCAGCCAAGAGGTTTGGACTACGGGCGAGCAGTACTTC. Translation gives CASSQEVWTTGEQYF.

This clone was counted between two and nine times. The chain has TRBV5-6 and TRBJ2-7; no reliable D call. Germline CDR1 reads SGHDT; CDR2 reads YYEEEE. Between the trimmed V and J ends, which lost 0 bases and 3 bases, there was a span of 4 bases. The CDR3 totals 12 residues. The CDR3 reads CASSLGDYEQYF. Written as DNA, the CDR3 is TGTGCCAGCAGCTTGGGGGACTACGAGCAGTACTTC. Filled out from reference TRBV5-6 and TRBJ2-7, the complete variable domain reads DAGVTQSPTHLIKTRGQQVTLRCSPKSGHDTVSWYQQALGQGPQFIFQYYEEEERQRGNFPDRFSGHQFPNYSSELNVNALLLGDSALYLCASSLGDYEQYFGPGTRLTVT.

The sample holds a few counts of this clone. The chain joins TRBV7-2 to TRBJ2-1, with D possibly being TRBD2 (6 bases). Per germline, CDR1 SGHTA and CDR2 FQGNSA. The CDR3 sequence is 14 residues long. V lost 5 bases, J lost 6 bases, and 14 bases lay in between. CDR3 loop: CASSPPLRGNEQFF. The CDR3 DNA reads as TGTGCCAGCAGCCCCCCTTTGCGGGGCAATGAGCAGTTCTTC. Using reference TRBV7-2 and TRBJ2-1 for the parts outside the CDR3, the full variable domain is GAGVSQSPSNKVTEKGKDVELRCDPISGHTALYWYRQSLGQGLEFLIYFQGNSAPDKSGLPSDRFSAERTGGSVSTLTIQRTQQEDSAVYLCASSPPLRGNEQFFGPGTRLTVL.

This clone has just one count. The chain employs TRBV27 and TRBJ2-3, with D perhaps matching TRBD1 (6 bases). The CDR3 consists of 16 residues. Trimming cost V 4 bases and J 1 base, with 15 bases left between them. Germline V gene data show CDR1 as MNHEY and CDR2 as SMNVEV (reference sequence). CDR3 in DNA: TGTGCCAGCAGTTGGGGGCGGGTAATGGGCACAGATACGCAGTATTTT. It encodes CASSWGRVMGTDTQYF.

CDR3 in amino acids: CASSPTLAGAGEQYF. As DNA, the CDR3 is TGCGCCAGCAGCCCGACACTAGCGGGAGCCGGGGAGCAGTACTTC. The genes are TRBV5-1 and TRBJ2-7, with 11 bases identical to TRBD2. The germline V gene encodes CDR1 SGHRS and CDR2 YFSETQ. CDR3 length: 15 amino acids. The ends lost 4 bases at V and 7 bases at J; junction bases unmatched: 10. The full variable domain, in which reference TRBV5-1 and TRBJ2-7 provide the parts outside the CDR3, is KAGVTQTPRYLIKTRGQQVTLSCSPISGHRSVSWYQQTPGQGLQFLFEYFSETQRNKGNFPGRFSGRQFSNSRSEMNVSTLELGDSALYLCASSPTLAGAGEQYFGPGTRLTVT.

This clone was counted only a few times. The chain carries TRBV2 and TRBJ2-7; either TRBD1 or TRBD2 may supply D (5 bases each). The CDR3 contains 14 residues. The V end lost 2 bases, the J end lost 4 bases, and 12 bases lay between the germline ends. Germline lookup yields CDR1 SNHLY and CDR2 FYNNEI. This chain's CDR3 is CASSELQGEYEQYF. The CDR3 nucleotides read TGTGCCAGCAGTGAACTCCAGGGAGAGTACGAGCAGTACTTC.

The V and J genes are TRBV5-4 and TRBJ2-1; 11 bases align to TRBD2. Trimming removed 4 bases from V and 2 bases from J; junction bases left unmatched: 2. This CDR3 has 15 residues. Germline CDR1 reads SGHNT; CDR2 reads YYREEE (reference sequence). The CDR3 spells CASSETSGTYNEQFF. CDR3 DNA: TGTGCCAGCAGCGAGACTAGCGGGACCTACAATGAGCAGTTCTTC.

The CDR3, as DNA: TGTGCCAGCAGCCGGGACAGGGTTTATGAGCAGTTCTTC. Translation gives CASSRDRVYEQFF. The chain links TRBV6-5 to TRBJ2-1; 9 bases fit TRBD1. Looked up from germline, CDR1 is MNHEY and CDR2 is SVGAGI. The junction had 5 bases not matched to a gene; V was cut back by 6 bases and J by 8 bases. This CDR3 has 13 amino acids.

The genes are TRBV21-1 and TRBJ1-5. TRBV21-1 is shown as a pseudogene. The CDR3 has 14 residues. The CDR3 region has the DNA TGTGCCAGCAGCAAGGGGGAGTGGGTCGGGCCCCAGCATTTT. Protein sequence: CASSKGEWVGPQHF.

The chain links TRBV11-3 to TRBJ2-1; TRBD1 matches 12 bases. V lost 0 bases to trimming and J lost 8 bases; unmatched junction nucleotides: 5. The CDR3 runs to 16 residues. The germline gives CDR1 SGHNT, CDR2 YENEEA. CDR3 region: CASSLEGTGGRYEQFF. In nucleotides, the CDR3 is TGTGCCAGCAGCTTAGAAGGGACAGGGGGCAGGTATGAGCAGTTCTTC.

J is TRBJ2-5 and V is TRBV11-2, with 9 bases identical to TRBD2. Germline CDR1 reads SGHAT; CDR2 reads FQNNGV. The trim removed 4 bases at V and 1 base at J, leaving 4 bases unmatched. The CDR3 spans 15 residues. The CDR3: CASSSNSGGQETQYF. DNA for the CDR3: TGTGCCAGCAGCTCGAATAGCGGGGGCCAAGAGACCCAGTACTTC.

The chain recombines TRBV27 with TRBJ2-2; D remains unclear. This CDR3 has 15 residues. Germline V lookup: CDR1 MNHEY, CDR2 SMNVEV (reference sequence). The V and J ends lost 2 bases and 1 base respectively, with 8 bases between them. The CDR3 DNA sequence: TGTGCCAGCAGTTTAGAACCCCAGAACACCGGGGAGCTGTTTTTT. Residues: CASSLEPQNTGELFF.

In its sample, this clone was seen a few times. The V gene is TRBV2, the J gene TRBJ2-1; D may be TRBD2 (6 bases). CDR1 SNHLY and CDR2 FYNNEI come from the germline V gene. The CDR3 runs 13 residues. DNA for the CDR3: TGTGCAAGCTTCAAGGACTACTACAATGAGCAGTTCTTC. Translating gives CASFKDYYNEQFF.